The 26 T cell receptor beta chains below all came from one sample that was sequenced in a study of PD-1 blockade in classical Hodgkin lymphoma. Clones were sequenced by immunoSEQ multiplex PCR, and TCRdb holds only the in-frame ones, with some missing. The sample yields around 91,000 clones, approximately 91% seen once. Every patient was affected by relapse after autologous stem cell transplantation, while exposure to brentuximab vedotin was not uniform. The source material was peripheral blood mononuclear cells (PBMCs), sampled at baseline. Receptors originate from a human donor with classical Hodgkin lymphoma.

J is TRBJ2-1 and V is TRBV2; 8 positions agree with TRBD2. The V gene's germline CDR1 is SNHLY and CDR2 FYNNEI. This CDR3 has 15 residues. V dropped 2 bases and J dropped 2; count of bases not matched to a gene: 2. CDR3 coding DNA: TGTGCCAGCAGTGAAAACGGGAGGGCCTACAATGAGCAGTTCTTC. Translated: CASSENGRAYNEQFF.

This sequence joins TRBV5-4 and TRBJ1-3, with a weak D call TRBD1 (5 bases). Germline assignment: CDR1 SGHNT and CDR2 YYREEE (reference sequence). This CDR3 has 16 residues. Between the trimmed V and J ends, which lost 1 base and 0 bases, there was a span of 11 bases. The CDR3 DNA follows: TGTGCCAGCAGCTTGAAACAGGATAGCTCTGGAAACACCATATATTTT. Protein sequence: CASSLKQDSSGNTIYF.

The rearrangement links TRBV27 to TRBJ2-7, with 11 bases identical to TRBD2. V gave up 2 bases and J gave up 3 bases; unmatched junction bases: 3. Germline lookup yields CDR1 MNHEY and CDR2 SMNVEV (reference sequence). CDR3 length equals 15 residues. CDR3 loop: CASSLTSGSLYEQYF. The DNA for the CDR3 is TGTGCCAGCAGTTTAACTAGCGGGAGTCTCTACGAGCAGTACTTC.

The V and J genes are TRBV6-5 and TRBJ1-4; no reliable D call. Germline CDR1 MNHEY, CDR2 SVGAGI. Between the trimmed V and J ends, which lost 0 bases and 3 bases, there was a span of 8 bases. This CDR3 contains 15 residues. This chain's CDR3 is CASSYSPNPNEKLFF. The CDR3 coding sequence is TGTGCCAGCAGTTACTCCCCGAACCCTAATGAAAAACTGTTTTTT.

The chain joins TRBV5-4 to TRBJ2-7, with TRBD2 matching 7 bases. Per the germline V gene, CDR1 is SGHNT and CDR2 is YYREEE (reference sequence). The CDR3 is 12 residues long. V lost 3 bases to trimming and J lost 7 bases; unmatched junction nucleotides: 4. The CDR3 DNA reads as TGTGCCAGCAGCTCTTGGGGGGGGGAGCAGTACTTC. This translates into CASSSWGGEQYF. The full variable domain, rest sourced from reference TRBV5-4 and TRBJ2-7, is ETGVTQSPTHLIKTRGQQVTLRCSSQSGHNTVSWYQQALGQGPQFIFQYYREEENGRGNFPPRFSGLQFPNYSSELNVNALELDDSALYLCASSSWGGEQYFGPGTRLTVT.

J is TRBJ2-7 and V is TRBV28, with D unresolved. The CDR3 extends over 11 amino acids. Germline-derived CDR1 and CDR2 are MDHEN and SYDVKM. With 8 bases removed from V and 3 bases from J, the gap between germline ends came to 8 bases. CDR3 coding DNA: TGTGCCAGCCAACTCCACTACGAGCAGTACTTC. Its translation: CASQLHYEQYF.

This clone was counted between two and nine times. V usage is TRBV18 and J usage is TRBJ2-2, with D perhaps matching TRBD2 (6 bases). The CDR3 is made up of 16 amino acids. CDR1 and CDR2 from the germline V gene are KGHSH and LQKENI. Trimming shortened V by 8 bases and J by 4 bases, and 20 bases separated the two germline ends. The CDR3 DNA reads as TGTGCCAGCACTCCAAGTGGGCAGGGAGGCACCGGGGAGCTGTTTTTT. It codes for CASTPSGQGGTGELFF.

This rearrangement joins TRBV5-8 to TRBJ1-2; weak D call: TRBD1 (6 bases). Trimming pared 2 bases from V and 0 bases from J, leaving 23 bases between. CDR1 SGHTS and CDR2 YDEGEE come from the germline V gene. The length of the CDR3 is 19 residues. The CDR3 here is CASSFSWGQGPKPNYGYTF. CDR3 DNA: TGTGCCAGCAGCTTCTCTTGGGGCCAGGGGCCTAAACCTAACTATGGCTACACCTTC.

This chain uses TRBV7-9 with TRBJ2-7, with no clear D. The CDR3 has 15 residues. Germline V gives CDR1 SEHNR, CDR2 FQNEAQ (reference sequence). Trimming removed 4 bases at V and 2 bases at J, with 15 bases between. DNA for the CDR3: TGTGCCAGCAGCTCCCGGTCAGTCAAAACCTACGAGCAGTACTTC. Translated, it gives CASSSRSVKTYEQYF.

This clone appeared a few times. V is TRBV6-4 and J is TRBJ2-2, with 9 positions matching TRBD1. Germline V CDR1 and CDR2: MRHNA, SNTAGT. The CDR3 is made up of 15 amino acids. V shed 6 bases and J 4 bases; nucleotides not matched to a gene: 6. CDR3 in amino acids: CASRRTGEGTGELFF. The CDR3 DNA follows: TGTGCCAGCAGACGGACAGGGGAGGGCACCGGGGAGCTGTTTTTT.

This clone has only a few counts. The chain uses TRBV10-3 and TRBJ1-1, with D unresolved. Trimming stripped 1 base from V and 11 bases from J, with 17 bases between. The length of the CDR3 is 14 residues. Germline loops: CDR1 ENHRY, CDR2 SYGVKD. The CDR3 spells CAISEYADPLGAFF. The CDR3 DNA is TGTGCCATCAGTGAGTATGCGGACCCCCTGGGGGCTTTCTTT.

This clone occurred once. The chain links TRBV19 to TRBJ1-1; D is possibly TRBD1 (5 bases). Germline CDR1 LNHDA, CDR2 SQIVND (reference sequence). This CDR3 comprises 12 residues. V lost 6 bases, J lost 3 bases, and 8 bases lay in between. CDR3: CASRQGYTEAFF. DNA of the CDR3: TGTGCCAGTAGGCAGGGTTACACTGAAGCTTTCTTT.

V and J are TRBV29-1 and TRBJ2-7; D is undetermined. CDR3 size: 12 residues. Germline assignment: CDR1 SQVTM and CDR2 ANQGSEA. Trimming took 4 bases from V and 2 from J, leaving 9 bases between them. CDR3 coding DNA: TGCAGCGTTGGAGCAGGTACCTACGAGCAGTACTTC. Its protein is CSVGAGTYEQYF.

The table lists this clone with a count of one. The chain is built from TRBV7-8 and TRBJ1-1; D unresolved. The CDR3 covers 14 residues. V was pared by 5 bases and J by 0 bases, with 10 bases between. CDR1 and CDR2 (germline): SGHVS, FQNEAQ. In DNA, the CDR3 is TGTGCCAGCAGCCTGGGGAGCGTGAACACTGAAGCTTTCTTT. Translated, it gives CASSLGSVNTEAFF.

This rearrangement joins TRBV19 to TRBJ2-5, with TRBD2 matching 10 bases. Germline V gives CDR1 LNHDA, CDR2 SQIVND (reference sequence). The CDR3 consists of 14 residues. J lost 4 bases, V lost 8 bases, and 7 bases had no gene match. The CDR3 region is CASSIAGGIETQYF. The CDR3 bases are TGTGCCAGTTCCATAGCGGGAGGAATAGAGACCCAGTACTTC.

The rearrangement uses TRBV5-1 and TRBJ2-7, with D maybe TRBD1 (6 bases). CDR3 length: 14 amino acids. The ends were cut back, 2 bases at V and 1 base at J, with 10 bases in the middle. Per the germline V gene, CDR1 is SGHRS and CDR2 is YFSETQ. The CDR3 nucleotides read TGCGCCAGCAGCTTAGCGGACAGATCCTACGAGCAGTACTTC. Amino acid sequence: CASSLADRSYEQYF. The full variable domain, rest sourced from reference TRBV5-1 and TRBJ2-7, is KAGVTQTPRYLIKTRGQQVTLSCSPISGHRSVSWYQQTPGQGLQFLFEYFSETQRNKGNFPGRFSGRQFSNSRSEMNVSTLELGDSALYLCASSLADRSYEQYFGPGTRLTVT.

The sample holds a few counts of this clone. The chain carries TRBV15 and TRBJ1-5, with a weak D call TRBD1 (5 bases). V lost 3 bases, J lost 0 bases, and 15 bases lay in between. CDR3 length equals 17 residues. Germline V gene data show CDR1 as LNHNV and CDR2 as YYDKDF (reference sequence). This chain's CDR3 is CATSRSGLSDSNQPQHF. Here the CDR3 DNA reads TGTGCCACCAGCAGGTCGGGACTGTCGGATAGCAATCAGCCCCAGCATTTT.

This chain joins TRBV27 and TRBJ2-1; 15 positions agree with TRBD2. The CDR3 has 16 residues. Germline V gives CDR1 MNHEY, CDR2 SMNVEV (reference sequence). V was clipped by 3 bases and J by 13 bases; unmatched bases: 10. This CDR3 reads CASSLGTSGRPEVQFF. The CDR3 DNA reads as TGTGCCAGCAGTTTGGGGACTAGCGGGAGGCCCGAGGTCCAGTTCTTC.

V usage is TRBV27 and J usage is TRBJ2-7; D remains ambiguous. This CDR3 spans 15 amino acids. Germline V gene lookup returns CDR1 MNHEY and CDR2 SMNVEV (reference sequence). Between the trimmed V and J ends, which lost 2 bases and 1 base, there was a span of 12 bases. CDR3 sequence (DNA): TGTGCCAGCAGTTTAATTAGCAAGAGTTCCTACGAGCAGTACTTC. It specifies CASSLISKSSYEQYF.

The V gene is TRBV6-6, the J gene TRBJ1-2; 10 nucleotides match TRBD1. Germline CDR1 and CDR2: MNHNY and SVGAGI (reference sequence). This CDR3 contains 15 residues. The junction had 3 bases not matched to a gene; V was cut back by 5 bases and J by 0 bases. CDR3 in DNA: TGTGCCAGCAGTCCCGGACAGGGGGCTAACTATGGCTACACCTTC. Protein: CASSPGQGANYGYTF.

The chain couples TRBV7-9 to TRBJ2-7; 8 nucleotides match TRBD1. V gave up 4 bases and J gave up 2 bases; unmatched junction bases: 10. The CDR3 length is 16 residues. Germline CDR1 and CDR2: SEHNR and FQNEAQ (reference sequence). CDR3: CASSSPGRGQAYEQYF. CDR3 sequence (DNA): TGTGCCAGCAGCTCTCCCGGCAGGGGGCAAGCCTACGAGCAGTACTTC.

The rearrangement links TRBV7-2 to TRBJ1-2; a possible D gene is TRBD1 (5 bases). The CDR3 runs to 14 residues. Per the germline V gene, CDR1 is SGHTA and CDR2 is FQGNSA. V was cut by 5 bases and J by 4 bases, with 14 bases left in between. CDR3 loop: CASSRDGQAYGYTF. For the CDR3, the DNA is TGTGCCAGCAGCCGAGATGGACAAGCCTATGGCTACACCTTC.

In this sample, this clone turned up once. This sequence joins TRBV7-6 and TRBJ1-1, with TRBD1 matching over 10 bases. The J segment lost 1 base and the V segment lost 3 bases, leaving 5 bases of the junction unmatched. The length of the CDR3 is 16 residues. CDR1 is SGHVS and CDR2 is FNYEAQ in the germline V gene. The CDR3 bases are TGTGCCAGCAGCTTGACAGGGGGCCTCCAGAACACTGAAGCTTTCTTT. This encodes CASSLTGGLQNTEAFF.

This rearrangement joins TRBV7-2 to TRBJ2-3; TRBD2 matches at 10 bases. The CDR3 has 15 residues. CDR1 is SGHTA, CDR2 FQGNSA, per germline. V was clipped by 7 bases and J by 0 bases; unmatched bases: 4. The CDR3 protein is CASTAGGRSTDTQYF. The CDR3 bases are TGTGCCAGCACAGCGGGAGGGAGAAGCACAGATACGCAGTATTTT.

The rearrangement links TRBV6-4 to TRBJ1-2; no firm D call. The germline gives CDR1 MRHNA, CDR2 SNTAGT. This CDR3 is built from 13 residues. With 6 bases removed from V and 3 bases from J, the gap between germline ends came to 11 bases. DNA of the CDR3: TGTGCCAGCAGCTCTTCGGCGGACTATGGCTACACCTTC. Its protein is CASSSSADYGYTF.

V gene TRBV28 combines with J gene TRBJ1-5; 8 bases map to TRBD1. The V gene end was trimmed by 5 bases and the J gene end by 0 bases; junction bases not matched to a gene: 3. Germline V CDR1 and CDR2: MDHEN, SYDVKM. The CDR3 covers 15 residues. This CDR3 is CASSRQGYSNQPQHF. DNA of the CDR3: TGTGCCAGCAGTCGACAGGGGTATAGCAATCAGCCCCAGCATTTT. The variable domain in full, completed from reference TRBV28 and TRBJ1-5, reads DVKVTQSSRYLVKRTGEKVFLECVQDMDHENMFWYRQDPGLGLRLIYFSYDVKMKEKGDIPEGYSVSREKKERFSLILESASTNQTSMYLCASSRQGYSNQPQHFGDGTRLSIL.